Sequencing of this T cell receptor (beta chain) was carried out in a study of T cell responses to AZD1222 COVID-19 vaccine. Study-wide results and caveats: After the peak T cell response, and only then, were repertoires sampled. At baseline, seropositivity was found in only a handful of AZD1222 recipients.

V was trimmed by 3 bases and J by 0 bases, leaving 10 bases between them. Germline V gives CDR1 SQVTM, CDR2 ANQGSEA. The CDR3 totals 14 residues. Concerning this clone: Antigen: not known.

Method: immunoSEQ multiplex PCR; TCRdb's copy keeps in-frame clones and lacks some. The table records approximately 120,000 clones, approximately 90% of them present only once. The source was peripheral blood, collected on day 0 of AZD1222 vaccination. This clonotype was obtained from an adult in good health. This chain connects TRBV29-1 to TRBJ2-3, with D maybe TRBD1 (5 bases). The CDR3 DNA sequence: TGCAGCGTTGAGCCAGGGCCCAGCACAGATACGCAGTATTTT. Translated: CSVEPGPSTDTQYF.